This T cell receptor (beta chain) was sequenced for a study of response to subunit inactivated influenza vaccine. This CDR3 has 12 amino acids. Trimming pared 0 bases from V and 10 bases from J, leaving 4 bases between. Per germline, CDR1 MNHEY and CDR2 SVGEGT. TCRdb used MiXCR to reprocess the RT-PCR reads, holding one entry per CDR3 protein. Here the sample spans 500,000 to 750,000 distinct CDR3 sequences, around 13% being singletons. This clonotype came up a few times. The antigen remains undetermined. Study-wide points: A suggestion made by the authors is that each seasonal influenza vaccination recruits few new T cells.

The receptor's source is a man between 45 and 60 years old who received an inactivated influenza vaccine. V usage is TRBV6-2 or TRBV6-3 and J usage is TRBJ1-6; D call uncertain. Material: PBMCs from blood, obtained less than 13 days after vaccination. CDR3 sequence: CASSYSGSPLHF. CDR3 DNA: TGTGCCAGCAGTTACTCCGGGTCACCCCTCCACTTT.